This entry lists 18 T cell receptor beta chains sequenced from one sample in a study of cytomegalovirus exposure and HLA in healthy donors. PCR employed 60 Vbeta and 13 Jbeta primers. The data were produced by immunoSEQ multiplex PCR, yet TCRdb's version contains in-frame clones alone and is incomplete. The table shows about 140,000 clones, with about 80% occurring only once. The sequenced sample was PBMCs. Source of these receptors: a woman aged 40 to 55 in good health and CMV-seropositive.

The genes are TRBV5-1 and TRBJ2-5, with no clear D. Between the trimmed V and J ends, which lost 0 bases and 3 bases, there was a span of 6 bases. This CDR3 contains 13 residues. Germline V CDR1 and CDR2: SGHRS, YFSETQ. CDR3: CASSLDSKETQYF. The CDR3 region has the DNA TGCGCCAGCAGCTTGGACAGTAAAGAGACCCAGTACTTC.

This clone was counted only a few times. In DNA, the CDR3 is TGTGCCAGTAGTAAGCGGGGAATGGGCTACACCTTC. Encoded protein: CASSKRGMGYTF. The chain uses TRBV19 and TRBJ1-2, with D unclear. CDR1 and CDR2 from the germline V gene are LNHDA and SQIVND (reference sequence). V lost 4 bases to trimming and J lost 8 bases, with 11 bases between them. This CDR3 contains 12 residues.

The CDR3 DNA sequence: TGCGCCAGCAGCCTCCTAGCGAACACCGGGGAGCTGTTTTTT. Protein: CASSLLANTGELFF. This sequence joins TRBV5-1 and TRBJ2-2; no firm D call. The CDR3 length is 14 residues. Germline values: CDR1 SGHRS, CDR2 YFSETQ. The germline V and J ends were trimmed by 4 bases and 0 bases, with 7 bases remaining between them. The full variable domain, completed using reference TRBV5-1 and TRBJ2-2, is KAGVTQTPRYLIKTRGQQVTLSCSPISGHRSVSWYQQTPGQGLQFLFEYFSETQRNKGNFPGRFSGRQFSNSRSEMNVSTLELGDSALYLCASSLLANTGELFFGEGSRLTVL.

The J gene is TRBJ2-2, the V gene TRBV19, with 12 bases aligning to TRBD2. CDR1 and CDR2 (germline): LNHDA, SQIVND (reference sequence). Germline trimming cut 5 bases from V and 1 base from J; bases unmatched to any gene: 8. The length of the CDR3 is 18 residues. CDR3 in amino acids: CASSSLTSGSVNTGELFF. The CDR3 DNA reads as TGTGCCAGTAGTTCCTTGACTAGCGGGAGCGTGAACACCGGGGAGCTGTTTTTT.

As concerns this clone: Germline and junction disagree at one end, which may indicate a read error. The chain couples TRBV18 to TRBJ1-2; 7 nucleotides agree with TRBD1. From germline, CDR1 is KGHSH and CDR2 LQKENI. The CDR3 totals 16 residues. The CDR3 region is CASSPRGGTENYGYTF. CDR3 coding DNA: TGTGCCAGCTCACCACGGGGTGGGACAGAAAACTACGGCTACACCTTC.

This clone was picked up a small number of times. The chain employs TRBV29-1 and TRBJ2-7; 12 nucleotides match TRBD2. Per the germline V gene, CDR1 is SQVTM and CDR2 is ANQGSEA. The CDR3 loop spans 13 amino acids. The trim removed 6 bases at V and 5 bases at J, leaving 5 bases unmatched. CDR3 amino acids: CSVTSGSVDEQYF. The DNA for the CDR3 is TGCAGCGTGACTAGCGGGAGTGTAGACGAGCAGTACTTC.

This clone appeared a few times. CDR3 in DNA: TGTGCCAGCAGCTTAGGACTAGGAGGCGACGAGCAGTACTTC. Amino acid sequence: CASSLGLGGDEQYF. V gene TRBV7-9 combines with J gene TRBJ2-7; tentative D call: TRBD2 (6 bases). The V gene's germline CDR1 is SEHNR and CDR2 FQNEAQ (reference sequence). The CDR3 covers 14 residues. V lost 1 base, J lost 5 bases, and 12 bases lay in between.

This chain connects TRBV19 to TRBJ2-1; TRBD2 matches at 8 bases. The CDR3 covers 16 residues. Germline V lookup: CDR1 LNHDA, CDR2 SQIVND (reference sequence). V gave up 5 bases and J gave up 6 bases; unmatched junction bases: 12. The CDR3 DNA follows: TGTGCCAGTAGTTTCACCCCCGGGACTAGTAGCAATGAGCAGTTCTTC. Amino acid sequence: CASSFTPGTSSNEQFF.

The rearrangement joins TRBV11-2 to TRBJ2-5, with a weak D call TRBD1 (8 bases). The germline CDR1 and CDR2 sequences are SGHAT and FQNNGV. V lost 3 bases and J 4 bases, leaving 15 bases between the germline ends. This CDR3 is built from 15 residues. The CDR3 nucleotides read TGTGCCAGCAGCTTTGGACAGGGAGGGGGAGAGACCCAGTACTTC. Its protein is CASSFGQGGGETQYF.

This clone turned up a few times. The chain is built from TRBV27 and TRBJ2-1; possible D gene TRBD2, 6 bases. V was pared by 6 bases and J by 4 bases, with 10 bases between. The CDR3 has 13 amino acids. Looked up from germline, CDR1 is MNHEY and CDR2 is SMNVEV (reference sequence). The CDR3 sequence: CASSRDFYNEQFF. In DNA form, the CDR3 reads TGTGCCAGCAGCCGGGACTTTTACAATGAGCAGTTCTTC.

V usage is TRBV5-4 and J usage is TRBJ1-1; no clear D. The ends were cut back, 0 bases at V and 1 base at J, with 7 bases in the middle. The CDR3 consists of 14 residues. The germline V gene encodes CDR1 SGHNT and CDR2 YYREEE (reference sequence). The CDR3 region has the DNA TGTGCCAGCAGCTTGGACAGAGCGAACACTGAAGCTTTCTTT. Translated: CASSLDRANTEAFF.

The chain recombines TRBV6-5 with TRBJ2-5; D might be TRBD2 (5 bases). The V gene lost 0 bases and the J gene lost 2 bases, with 10 bases spanning the gap. The CDR3 consists of 15 residues. Germline V gives CDR1 MNHEY, CDR2 SVGAGI. The CDR3 DNA follows: TGTGCCAGCAGTTACTCGAGGAGGCCACAAGAGACCCAGTACTTC. Translating it yields CASSYSRRPQETQYF.

About this clone: This CDR3 is also generated by other DNA sequences in the sample. The J gene is TRBJ2-7, the V gene TRBV27; a weak D match, TRBD2 (7 bases). This CDR3 spans 14 amino acids. Between the trimmed V and J ends, which lost 3 bases and 3 bases, there was a span of 12 bases. Germline loops: CDR1 MNHEY, CDR2 SMNVEV (reference sequence). DNA for the CDR3: TGTGCCAGCAGTTTCCAGGGGAGGGGCTACGAGCAGTACTTC. This encodes CASSFQGRGYEQYF.

This chain connects TRBV5-1 to TRBJ1-1, with D possibly TRBD1 on 6 matching bases. The CDR3 spans 15 residues. Trimming took 0 bases from V and 4 from J, leaving 13 bases between them. CDR1 SGHRS and CDR2 YFSETQ come from the germline V gene. The CDR3 here is CASSLAGGLGTEAFF. The CDR3 region has the DNA TGCGCCAGCAGCTTGGCGGGGGGCTTGGGCACTGAAGCTTTCTTT.

The CDR3 DNA sequence: TGTGCCATCAGTGACCCCGGGACTAGCGCTGCCTACGAGCAGTACTTC. Amino acid sequence: CAISDPGTSAAYEQYF. This chain uses TRBV10-3 with TRBJ2-5; 10 nucleotides match TRBD2. Judging by the DNA end, TRBJ2-7 fits better; the J call may be wrong. In germline, CDR1 is ENHRY, CDR2 SYGVKD. The CDR3 totals 16 residues.

The chain is built from TRBV4-1 and TRBJ1-5; a weak D match, TRBD1 (5 bases). Trimming removed 4 bases from V and 3 bases from J, with 13 bases in between. The length of the CDR3 is 15 residues. Per germline, CDR1 MGHRA and CDR2 YSYEKL. CDR3: CASSPPGGNNQPQHF. The CDR3 region has the DNA TGCGCCAGCAGCCCCCCCGGGGGAAACAATCAGCCCCAGCATTTT.

The chain combines TRBV9 with TRBJ1-4; D gene ambiguous. The CDR3 covers 19 residues. The germline V gene encodes CDR1 SGDLS and CDR2 YYNGEE. V was shortened by 3 bases and J by 2 bases, with 23 bases between the two germline ends. In DNA form, the CDR3 reads TGTGCCAGCAGCGAGACACCGGGATCCACGGTGGGGACTAATGAAAAACTGTTTTTT. Translated: CASSETPGSTVGTNEKLFF.

This clone was picked up many times. This specimen includes other DNA sequences encoding the same CDR3. V usage is TRBV6-5 and J usage is TRBJ2-7, with TRBD1 matching 8 bases. The V segment lost 6 bases and the J segment 5 bases; nucleotides outside the gene matches: 9. This CDR3 is built from 14 residues. The germline V gene encodes CDR1 MNHEY and CDR2 SVGAGI. This CDR3 is CASRGGQERNEQYF. The CDR3 DNA follows: TGTGCCAGCAGGGGGGGACAGGAGCGTAACGAGCAGTACTTC.